The 27 T cell receptor beta chains in this list originate from one sample, sequenced in a study of control samples from healthy donors and cancer patients. Assay used: immunoSEQ multiplex PCR; TCRdb lists only in-frame clones, some missing. The sample lists some 100,000 clones, about 80% occurring once. The sample comprised blood. The source is a woman in her 30s in good health.

The V and J genes are TRBV19 and TRBJ2-7; D possibly corresponds to TRBD1 (6 bases). In germline, CDR1 is LNHDA, CDR2 SQIVND (reference sequence). The CDR3 totals 14 residues. Deletions cut 6 bases from V and 3 bases from J, with 15 bases between. CDR3 DNA: TGTGCCAGTAGCCGACGATGGACAGACTACGAGCAGTACTTC. Its protein product is CASSRRWTDYEQYF.

The CDR3 is CASSESISGNTIYF. As DNA, the CDR3 is TGTGCCAGCAGTGAATCGATCTCTGGAAACACCATATATTTT. The gene calls are TRBV6-1 and TRBJ1-3; D unclear. The CDR3 has 14 residues. Germline V gene data show CDR1 as MNHNS and CDR2 as SASEGT. V was clipped by 2 bases and J by 0 bases, with 5 bases between them.

In DNA form, the CDR3 reads TGTGCCTCCCGACAGGAGGAGGGCTACACCTTC. Protein sequence: CASRQEEGYTF. The chain carries TRBV2 and TRBJ1-2; D is perhaps TRBD1 (6 bases). Trimming left V 11 bases short and J 8 bases short, with 15 bases between. This CDR3 has 11 residues. Germline lookup yields CDR1 SNHLY and CDR2 FYNNEI.

This sequence joins TRBV29-1 and TRBJ1-1; no firm D call. CDR3 length: 15 amino acids. Germline assignment: CDR1 SQVTM and CDR2 ANQGSEA. The germline V and J ends were trimmed by 0 bases and 0 bases, with 11 bases remaining between them. CDR3 nucleotide sequence: TGCAGCGTTGAAGATAGTGCAGGACTGAACACTGAAGCTTTCTTT. Its translation: CSVEDSAGLNTEAFF.

The V and J genes are TRBV5-8 and TRBJ2-6; the D is unclear. The germline CDR1 and CDR2 sequences are SGHTS and YDEGEE. The CDR3 is 16 residues long. Trimming removed 2 bases from V and 0 bases from J, with 9 bases in between. The CDR3 here is CASSFDVGSGANVLTF. The CDR3 region has the DNA TGTGCCAGCAGCTTTGACGTTGGCTCTGGGGCCAACGTCCTGACTTTC.

The chain joins TRBV6-2 or TRBV6-3 to TRBJ2-3, with a weak D call TRBD2 (5 bases). The CDR3 extends over 14 amino acids. Deletions cut 0 bases from V and 5 bases from J, with 9 bases between. Germline assignment: CDR1 MNHEY and CDR2 SVGEGT. CDR3: CASSYSGAVDTQYF. CDR3 sequence (DNA): TGTGCCAGCAGTTACTCAGGAGCGGTAGATACGCAGTATTTT.

The CDR3 is CASSPAQGGDEQYF. The CDR3 nucleotides read TGTGCCAGCAGCCCAGCCCAGGGGGGGGACGAGCAGTACTTC. The V call is TRBV9, the J call TRBJ2-7, with D tentatively TRBD1 or TRBD2 (7 bases each). CDR1 and CDR2 (germline): SGDLS, YYNGEE. This CDR3 is built from 14 residues. V was cut by 4 bases and J by 5 bases, with 16 bases left in between.

This clone came up a few times. Here the CDR3 DNA reads TGTGCCAGCAGTGTTGGGGGCCAGCCCCAGCATTTT. Translated, it gives CASSVGGQPQHF. The rearrangement uses TRBV2 and TRBJ1-5, with D maybe TRBD1 (6 bases). V shed 4 bases and J shed 7 bases, with 8 bases lying between them. The CDR3 is 12 amino acids. Looked up from germline, CDR1 is SNHLY and CDR2 is FYNNEI.

This chain connects TRBV12-3 or TRBV12-4 to TRBJ1-2; TRBD1 is a possible D gene (5 bases). The germline V and J ends were trimmed by 3 bases and 4 bases, with 9 bases remaining between them. The CDR3 contains 13 residues. The CDR3 region is CASSFPGPYGYTF. The CDR3 DNA is TGTGCCAGCAGTTTCCCGGGGCCCTATGGCTACACCTTC.

The chain couples TRBV9 to TRBJ2-1; 8 bases align to TRBD2. The ends lost 2 bases at V and 12 bases at J; junction bases unmatched: 13. Germline-derived CDR1 and CDR2 are SGDLS and YYNGEE. The CDR3 has 15 residues. CDR3 in amino acids: CASSVRWDSGAPQFF. For the CDR3, the DNA is TGTGCCAGCAGCGTTCGTTGGGATAGCGGGGCACCGCAGTTCTTC.

J is TRBJ2-5 and V is TRBV10-3, with D maybe TRBD1 (6 bases). Trimming took off 3 bases at V and 2 bases at J, with 19 bases between the two ends. Germline V CDR1 and CDR2: ENHRY, SYGVKD. The CDR3 runs to 17 residues. In DNA form, the CDR3 reads TGTGCCATCAGTGAATTTTTGGGGGCCACCCCACAAGAGACCCAGTACTTC. It specifies CAISEFLGATPQETQYF.

V and J are TRBV5-1 and TRBJ1-1; 7 bases align to TRBD1. CDR3 length: 15 amino acids. Germline V CDR1 and CDR2: SGHRS, YFSETQ. The J segment lost 4 bases and the V segment lost 6 bases, leaving 12 bases of the junction unmatched. CDR3: CASMQGGSVSTEAFF. The CDR3 DNA sequence: TGCGCCAGCATGCAGGGGGGCTCGGTGTCCACTGAAGCTTTCTTT. Complete variable domain (other parts from reference TRBV5-1 and TRBJ1-1): KAGVTQTPRYLIKTRGQQVTLSCSPISGHRSVSWYQQTPGQGLQFLFEYFSETQRNKGNFPGRFSGRQFSNSRSEMNVSTLELGDSALYLCASMQGGSVSTEAFFGQGTRLTVV.

The gene calls are TRBV12-3 or TRBV12-4 and TRBJ2-7; no firm D call. This CDR3 comprises 12 residues. V was trimmed by 0 bases and J by 3 bases, leaving 3 bases between them. The CDR3: CASSLAGYEQYF. The CDR3 DNA is TGTGCCAGCAGTTTAGCAGGCTACGAGCAGTACTTC.

The V call is TRBV3-1 (or the pseudogene TRBV3-2), the J call TRBJ2-5; 10 nucleotides line up with TRBD1. Germline V gene lookup returns CDR1 LGHDT and CDR2 YNNKEL (reference sequence). This CDR3 is 15 amino acids long. Trimming cost V 4 bases and J 2 bases; bases outside gene matches: 4. CDR3 DNA sequence: TGTGCCAGCAGCCCTCGGGACAGGGGACAAGAGACCCAGTACTTC. Its protein product is CASSPRDRGQETQYF.

This chain joins TRBV19 and TRBJ1-4; 7 bases agree with TRBD1. V gave up 3 bases and J gave up 0 bases; unmatched junction bases: 13. The CDR3 spans 19 residues. Germline assignment: CDR1 LNHDA and CDR2 SQIVND (reference sequence). CDR3 DNA: TGTGCCAGTAGTATGGCTACCGGGACAGTCCACTCAACTAATGAAAAACTGTTTTTT. It codes for CASSMATGTVHSTNEKLFF.

The rearrangement links TRBV5-4 to TRBJ2-3; D is undetermined. Germline V gene data show CDR1 as SGHNT and CDR2 as YYREEE (reference sequence). The CDR3 runs 14 residues. The V end was cut by 0 bases, the J end by 2 bases, with 7 bases between. The CDR3 bases are TGTGCCAGCAGCTTGGGGGGTACCACAGATACGCAGTATTTT. Protein: CASSLGGTTDTQYF.

V is TRBV2 and J is TRBJ1-2; D is unclear. V was clipped by 7 bases and J by 5 bases, with 14 bases between them. The CDR3 contains 13 residues. The germline gives CDR1 SNHLY, CDR2 FYNNEI. CDR3 loop: CASTVVLGYGYTF. In DNA form, the CDR3 reads TGTGCCAGCACGGTGGTGTTAGGATATGGCTACACCTTC.

V gene TRBV19 combines with J gene TRBJ1-5; 8 bases fit TRBD1. Germline CDR1 and CDR2: LNHDA and SQIVND (reference sequence). This CDR3 region has 15 residues. Trimming removed 9 bases from V and 0 bases from J; junction bases left unmatched: 7. In DNA form, the CDR3 reads TGTGCCAGCGGTAAGACAGGGGCTAGCAATCAGCCCCAGCATTTT. This encodes CASGKTGASNQPQHF.

This rearrangement joins TRBV6-5 to TRBJ1-1; D not certain. Germline CDR1 reads MNHEY; CDR2 reads SVGAGI. V lost 7 bases, J lost 2 bases, and 8 bases lay in between. The CDR3 is made up of 12 amino acids. The CDR3 here is CASTRPNTEAFF. Written as DNA, the CDR3 is TGTGCCAGCACCAGACCTAACACTGAAGCTTTCTTT.

The V gene is TRBV5-1, the J gene TRBJ2-7; D may be TRBD1 (5 bases). V was trimmed by 2 bases and J by 1 base, leaving 10 bases between them. The germline CDR1 and CDR2 sequences are SGHRS and YFSETQ. The CDR3 has 14 residues. The CDR3 region has the DNA TGCGCCAGCAGCTTTGGAGACAGATCCTACGAGCAGTACTTC. It codes for CASSFGDRSYEQYF.

J is TRBJ2-5 and V is TRBV12-3 or TRBV12-4; D is possibly TRBD1 (6 bases). The CDR3 consists of 12 residues. V shed 6 bases and J shed 5 bases, with 10 bases lying between them. For the CDR3, the DNA is TGTGCCAGCAGGGGGGCCGCTGAGACCCAGTACTTC. Translating gives CASRGAAETQYF.

The CDR3 DNA is TGTGCCAGCAGCTTGGGGCCAGGGGGCGACTCTGGAAACACCATATATTTT. This codes for CASSLGPGGDSGNTIYF. The rearrangement links TRBV5-6 to TRBJ1-3; 8 bases line up with TRBD1. The germline V gene has CDR1 SGHDT and CDR2 YYEEEE. The CDR3 runs to 17 residues. The ends lost 0 bases at V and 0 bases at J; junction bases unmatched: 5.

The chain uses TRBV3-1 (or the pseudogene TRBV3-2) and TRBJ2-7, with D perhaps matching TRBD1 (6 bases). This CDR3 is built from 16 residues. V shed 1 base and J shed 3 bases, with 16 bases lying between them. Germline V gene data show CDR1 as LGHDT and CDR2 as YNNKEL (reference sequence). Here the CDR3 DNA reads TGTGCCAGCAGCCAAGTTCGGGACAAGTCCCTCTACGAGCAGTACTTC. It encodes CASSQVRDKSLYEQYF.

CDR3: CTSSQDPGRGRTEAFF. The CDR3 nucleotides are TGCACCAGCAGCCAAGACCCGGGCAGGGGGAGGACTGAAGCTTTCTTT. This chain links TRBV1 with TRBJ1-1; no check of the table's D call, TRBD1, against the DNA was made. TRBV1 is given as a pseudogene. The CDR3 sequence is 16 residues long.

The CDR3 DNA follows: TGTGCCAGCAGCCCCGGGGGGGGGAGCGATGAGCAGTTCTTC. Its protein product is CASSPGGGSDEQFF. This chain connects TRBV5-6 to TRBJ2-1; 8 nucleotides line up with TRBD2. The germline CDR1 and CDR2 sequences are SGHDT and YYEEEE. J was trimmed by 8 bases and V by 4 bases; bases with no gene match: 8. CDR3 length equals 14 residues.

The chain employs TRBV6-1 and TRBJ2-7; D is perhaps TRBD1 (5 bases). Germline assignment: CDR1 MNHNS and CDR2 SASEGT. The ends were cut back, 0 bases at V and 3 bases at J, with 15 bases in the middle. The CDR3 is 16 amino acids. The CDR3 nucleotides are TGTGCCAGCAGTGAAGCGGAATGGGGCAAGGGCTACGAGCAGTACTTC. Protein: CASSEAEWGKGYEQYF.

The chain employs TRBV11-2 and TRBJ1-5; D not resolved. CDR1 and CDR2 (germline): SGHAT, FQNNGV. The CDR3 consists of 13 residues. With 0 bases removed from V and 5 bases from J, the gap between germline ends came to 5 bases. DNA for the CDR3: TGTGCCAGCAGCTTAGAAAGGGATCAGCCCCAGCATTTT. Its translation: CASSLERDQPQHF.